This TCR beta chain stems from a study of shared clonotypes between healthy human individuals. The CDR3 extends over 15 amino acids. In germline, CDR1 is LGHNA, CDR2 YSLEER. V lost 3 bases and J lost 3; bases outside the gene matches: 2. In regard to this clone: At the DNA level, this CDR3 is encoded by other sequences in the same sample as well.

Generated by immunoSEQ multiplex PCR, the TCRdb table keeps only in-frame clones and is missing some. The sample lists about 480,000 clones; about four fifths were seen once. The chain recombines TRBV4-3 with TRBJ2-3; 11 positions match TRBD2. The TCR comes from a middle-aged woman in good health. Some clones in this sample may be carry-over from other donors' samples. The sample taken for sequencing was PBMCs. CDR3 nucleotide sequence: TGCGCCAGCAGCCATACTAGCGGGAGTACAGATACGCAGTATTTT. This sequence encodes CASSHTSGSTDTQYF.